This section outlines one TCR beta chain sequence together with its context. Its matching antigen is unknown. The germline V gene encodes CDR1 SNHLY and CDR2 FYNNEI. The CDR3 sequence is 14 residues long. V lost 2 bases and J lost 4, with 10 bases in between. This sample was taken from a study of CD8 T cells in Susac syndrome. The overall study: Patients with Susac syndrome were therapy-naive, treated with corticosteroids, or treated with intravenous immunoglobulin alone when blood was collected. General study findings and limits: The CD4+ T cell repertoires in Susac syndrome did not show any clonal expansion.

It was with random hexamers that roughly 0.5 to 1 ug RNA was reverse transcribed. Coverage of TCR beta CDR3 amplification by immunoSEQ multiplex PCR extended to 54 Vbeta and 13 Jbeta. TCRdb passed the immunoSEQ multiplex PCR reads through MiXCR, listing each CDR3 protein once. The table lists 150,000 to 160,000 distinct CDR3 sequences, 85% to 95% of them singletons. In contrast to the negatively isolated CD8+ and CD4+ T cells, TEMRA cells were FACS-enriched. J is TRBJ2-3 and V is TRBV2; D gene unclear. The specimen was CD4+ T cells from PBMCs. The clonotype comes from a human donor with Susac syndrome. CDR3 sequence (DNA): TGTGCCAGCAGTGAACTGGTCTTGGCAGATACGCAGTATTTT. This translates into CASSELVLADTQYF. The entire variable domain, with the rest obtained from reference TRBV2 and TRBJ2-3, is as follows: EPEVTQTPSHQVTQMGQEVILRCVPISNHLYFYWYRQILGQKVEFLVSFYNNEISEKSEIFDDQFSVERPDGSNFTLKIRSTKLEDSAMYFCASSELVLADTQYFGPGTRLTVL.